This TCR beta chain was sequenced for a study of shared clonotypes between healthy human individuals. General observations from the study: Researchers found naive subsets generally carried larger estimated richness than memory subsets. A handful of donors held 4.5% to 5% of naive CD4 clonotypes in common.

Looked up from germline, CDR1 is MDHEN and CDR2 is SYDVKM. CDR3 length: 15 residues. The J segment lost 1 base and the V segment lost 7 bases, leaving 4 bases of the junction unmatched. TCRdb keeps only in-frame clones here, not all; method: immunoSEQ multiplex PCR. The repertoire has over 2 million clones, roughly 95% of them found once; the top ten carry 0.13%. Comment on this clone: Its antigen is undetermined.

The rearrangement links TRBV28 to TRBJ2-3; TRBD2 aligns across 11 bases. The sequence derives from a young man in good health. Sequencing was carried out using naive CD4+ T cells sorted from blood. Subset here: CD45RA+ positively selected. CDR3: CASTVAGGGTDTQYF. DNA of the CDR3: TGTGCCAGCACCGTAGCGGGGGGGGGCACAGATACGCAGTATTTT.